This passage covers 7 T cell receptor beta chains from one sample sequenced in a study of T cell clonality in common variable immunodeficiency. The table came from immunoSEQ multiplex PCR; TCRdb's copy has only in-frame clones and leaves some out. The sample shows more than 55,000 clones, no singletons; the ten largest hold 1.6%. Sequenced material: peripheral blood mononuclear cells. All receptors derive from a person between 18 and 70 years old in good health.

This clone showed up many times. The read terminates 3 residues before the CDR3 end, so the remaining end is supplied by the germline J gene. This chain links TRBV7-2 with TRBJ2-7, with 8 bases fitting TRBD2. The CDR3 runs 14 residues. Germline V gene sequence: CDR1 SGHTA, CDR2 FQGNSA. The ends lost 0 bases at V and 3 bases at J; junction bases unmatched: 1. The sequenced part of the CDR3 DNA is TGTGCCAGCAGCTTAGCGGGACTAGGCTACGAG. Translation: CASSLAGLGYE. The CDR3 as a whole reads CASSLAGLGYEQYF. The variable domain in full, completed from reference TRBV7-2 and TRBJ2-7, reads GAGVSQSPSNKVTEKGKDVELRCDPISGHTALYWYRQSLGQGLEFLIYFQGNSAPDKSGLPSDRFSAERTGGSVSTLTIQRTQQEDSAVYLCASSLAGLGYEQYFGPGTRLTVT.

At least ten counts were recorded for this clone. The read terminates 3 residues before the CDR3 end, so the remaining end is supplied by the germline J gene. The rearrangement joins TRBV20-1 to TRBJ2-7; D might be TRBD2 (7 bases). This CDR3 has 13 amino acids. V lost 6 bases and J lost 4, with 16 bases in between. The V gene's germline CDR1 is DFQATT and CDR2 SNEGSKA (reference sequence). Here the CDR3 reads CSATPGGQYEQYF. Partial CDR3 DNA: TGCAGTGCCACACCCGGGGGGCAGTACGAG.

The sample holds a few counts of this clone. CDR3 DNA (partial): TGTGCCAGAAGCTTTGAAAGCAGGGGGGCAGATACG. Translated, it gives CARSFESRGADT. The full-length CDR3 reads as CARSFESRGADTQYF. V and J are TRBV5-3 and TRBJ2-3, with D perhaps matching TRBD1 (7 bases). The CDR3 end falls 3 residues outside the read, so it is completed with the germline J gene. TRBV5-3 is annotated as an ORF whose role is uncertain. V lost 2 bases and J lost 4, with 14 bases in between. There are 15 residues in the CDR3.

This clone came up many times. From the germline J gene comes the end of the CDR3, since the read stops 3 residues before it. The chain has TRBV20-1 and TRBJ2-3, with no clear D. This CDR3 is 12 amino acids long. Germline loops: CDR1 DFQATT, CDR2 SNEGSKA (reference sequence). The V gene lost 3 bases and the J gene lost 4 bases, with 8 bases spanning the gap. The DNA read from the CDR3 is TGCAGTGCTAGTGGTAGGGCAGATACG. Translated: CSASGRADT. The entire CDR3 is CSASGRADTQYF.

This clone occurred many times. Read sequence stops 3 residues before the CDR3 end, and the germline J gene provides the missing end. The chain joins TRBV7-2 to TRBJ2-4; D is unresolved. Trimming left V 4 bases short and J 7 bases short, with 11 bases between. Germline CDR1 is SGHTA and CDR2 is FQGNSA. The CDR3 spans 13 residues. The DNA read from the CDR3 is TGTGCCAGCAGCTACCCACAAACCAACATT. As protein: CASSYPQTNI. The whole CDR3 region reads CASSYPQTNIQYF.

At least ten counts were recorded for this clone. The observed sequence ends 3 residues before the CDR3 terminus, with the missing tail filled in from the germline J gene. This sequence joins TRBV6-2 or TRBV6-3 and TRBJ2-1; no reliable D call. The length of the CDR3 is 13 residues. CDR1 MNHEY and CDR2 SVGEGT come from the germline V gene. V was trimmed by 4 bases and J by 7 bases, leaving 11 bases between them. CDR3 sequence reads: CASSSSPVNEQFF. The DNA read from the CDR3 is TGTGCCAGCAGTTCCTCCCCGGTGAATGAG.

This clone was observed many times. The read comes to an end 3 residues before the CDR3 does, leaving the germline J gene to fill in the end. The genes are TRBV20-1 and TRBJ2-1, with 10 nucleotides matching TRBD2. CDR1 is DFQATT and CDR2 is SNEGSKA in the germline V gene (reference sequence). With V trimmed by 6 bases and J by 9 bases, 17 bases remained unmatched. The CDR3 sequence is 16 residues long. Partial CDR3 DNA: TGCAGTGCAAGTGGGGCTTCTAGCGGGAGTTACGGTGAG. It codes for CSASGASSGSYGE. The full CDR3 sequence reads CSASGASSGSYGEQFF.